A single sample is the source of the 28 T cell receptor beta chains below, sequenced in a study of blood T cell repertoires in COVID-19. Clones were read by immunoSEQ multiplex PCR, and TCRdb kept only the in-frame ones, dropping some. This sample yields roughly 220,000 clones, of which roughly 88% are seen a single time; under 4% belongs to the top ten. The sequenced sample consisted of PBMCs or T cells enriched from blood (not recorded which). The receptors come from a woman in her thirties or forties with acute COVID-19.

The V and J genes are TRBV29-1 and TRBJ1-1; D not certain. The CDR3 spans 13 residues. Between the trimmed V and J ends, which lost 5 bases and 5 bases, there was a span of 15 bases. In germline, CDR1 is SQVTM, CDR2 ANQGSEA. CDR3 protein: CSVLPYGWTEAFF. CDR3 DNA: TGCAGCGTTCTCCCGTACGGTTGGACTGAAGCTTTCTTT.

CDR3 coding DNA: TGTGCCAGCTCACCACGAACAGGTATCACTGAAGCTTTCTTT. Its protein is CASSPRTGITEAFF. This chain connects TRBV18 to TRBJ1-1; the D gene is possibly TRBD1 (5 bases). V lost 1 base and J lost 4, with 10 bases in between. Germline V lookup: CDR1 KGHSH, CDR2 LQKENI. This CDR3 region has 14 residues.

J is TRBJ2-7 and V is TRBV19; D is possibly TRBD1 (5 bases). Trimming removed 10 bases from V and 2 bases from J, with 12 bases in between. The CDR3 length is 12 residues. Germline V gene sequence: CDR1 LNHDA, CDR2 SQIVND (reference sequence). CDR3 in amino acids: CATKRGTYEQYF. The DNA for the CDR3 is TGTGCCACGAAAAGGGGTACCTACGAGCAGTACTTC. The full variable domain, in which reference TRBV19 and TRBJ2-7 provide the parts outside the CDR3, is DGGITQSPKYLFRKEGQNVTLSCEQNLNHDAMYWYRQDPGQGLRLIYYSQIVNDFQKGDIAEGYSVSREKKESFPLTVTSAQKNPTAFYLCATKRGTYEQYFGPGTRLTVT.

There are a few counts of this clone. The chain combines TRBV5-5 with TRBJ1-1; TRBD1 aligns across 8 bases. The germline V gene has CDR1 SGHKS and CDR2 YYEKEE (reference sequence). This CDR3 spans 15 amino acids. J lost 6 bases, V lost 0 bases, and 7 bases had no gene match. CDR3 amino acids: CASSLGGQAFAEAFF. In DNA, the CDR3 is TGTGCCAGCAGCTTGGGGGGACAGGCTTTCGCTGAAGCTTTCTTT.

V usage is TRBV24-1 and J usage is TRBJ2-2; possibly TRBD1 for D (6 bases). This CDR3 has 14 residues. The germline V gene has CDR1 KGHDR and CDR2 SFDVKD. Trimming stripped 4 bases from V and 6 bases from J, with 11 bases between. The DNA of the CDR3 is TGTGCCACCAGTGACCCTACAGGGCCCGGGGAGCTGTTTTTT. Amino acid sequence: CATSDPTGPGELFF.

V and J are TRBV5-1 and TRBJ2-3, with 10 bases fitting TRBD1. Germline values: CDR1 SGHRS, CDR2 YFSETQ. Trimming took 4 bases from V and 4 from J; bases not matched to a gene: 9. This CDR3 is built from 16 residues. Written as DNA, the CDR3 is TGCGCCAGCAGCGACCCCGGGACAGGGGTCCCAGATACGCAGTATTTT. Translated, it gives CASSDPGTGVPDTQYF.

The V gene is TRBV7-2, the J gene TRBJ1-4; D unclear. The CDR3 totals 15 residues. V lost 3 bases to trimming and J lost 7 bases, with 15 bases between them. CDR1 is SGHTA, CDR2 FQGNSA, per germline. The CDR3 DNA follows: TGTGCCAGCAGCTTTTCGCCAGGCCATATTGAAAAACTGTTTTTT. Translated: CASSFSPGHIEKLFF.

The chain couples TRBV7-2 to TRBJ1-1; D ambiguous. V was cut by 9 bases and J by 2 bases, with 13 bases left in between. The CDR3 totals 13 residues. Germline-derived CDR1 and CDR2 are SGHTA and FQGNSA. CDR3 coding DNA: TGTGCCAGTGCCAGCGGGATAAACACTGAAGCTTTCTTT. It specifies CASASGINTEAFF.

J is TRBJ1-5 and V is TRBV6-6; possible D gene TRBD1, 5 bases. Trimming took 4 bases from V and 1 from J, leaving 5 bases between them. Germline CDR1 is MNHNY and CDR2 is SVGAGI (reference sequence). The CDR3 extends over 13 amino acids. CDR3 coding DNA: TGTGCCAGCAGTTCAGGGAGCAATCAGCCCCAGCATTTT. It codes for CASSSGSNQPQHF.

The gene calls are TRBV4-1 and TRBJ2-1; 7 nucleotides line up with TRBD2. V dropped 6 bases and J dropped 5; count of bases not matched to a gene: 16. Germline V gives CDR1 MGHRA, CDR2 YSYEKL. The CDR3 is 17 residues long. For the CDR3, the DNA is TGCGCCAGCAGACGGATGGGCGGGGGAGAAACTCACAATGAGCAGTTCTTC. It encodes CASRRMGGGETHNEQFF.

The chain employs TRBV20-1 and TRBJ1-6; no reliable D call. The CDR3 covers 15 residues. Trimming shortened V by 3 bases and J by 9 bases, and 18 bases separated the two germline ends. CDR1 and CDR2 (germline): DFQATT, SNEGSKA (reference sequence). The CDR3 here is CSASVHAASGSPLHF. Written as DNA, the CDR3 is TGCAGTGCTAGTGTACACGCCGCCTCGGGTTCACCCCTCCACTTT.

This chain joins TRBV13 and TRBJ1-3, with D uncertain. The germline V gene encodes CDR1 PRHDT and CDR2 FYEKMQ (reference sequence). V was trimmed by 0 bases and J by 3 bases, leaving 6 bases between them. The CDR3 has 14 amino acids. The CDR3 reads CASSLGNSGNTIYF. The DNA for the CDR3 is TGTGCCAGCAGCTTAGGCAACAGTGGAAACACCATATATTTT.

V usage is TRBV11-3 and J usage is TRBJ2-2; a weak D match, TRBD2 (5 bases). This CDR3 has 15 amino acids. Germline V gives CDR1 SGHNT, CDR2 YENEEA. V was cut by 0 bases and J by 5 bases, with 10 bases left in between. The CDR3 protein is CASSLDTRGTGELFF. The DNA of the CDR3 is TGTGCCAGCAGCTTAGATACACGGGGTACCGGGGAGCTGTTTTTT. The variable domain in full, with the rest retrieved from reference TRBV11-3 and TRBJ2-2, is EAGVVQSPRYKIIEKKQPVAFWCNPISGHNTLYWYLQNLGQGPELLIRYENEEAVDDSQLPKDRFSAERLKGVDSTLKIQPAELGDSAVYLCASSLDTRGTGELFFGEGSRLTVL.

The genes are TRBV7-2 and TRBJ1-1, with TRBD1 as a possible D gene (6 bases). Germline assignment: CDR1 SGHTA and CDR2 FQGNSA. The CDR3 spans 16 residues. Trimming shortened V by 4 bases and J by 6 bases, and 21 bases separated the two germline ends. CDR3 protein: CASSSTTGYEVPEAFF. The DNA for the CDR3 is TGTGCCAGCAGCTCAACGACAGGATACGAGGTCCCTGAAGCTTTCTTT.

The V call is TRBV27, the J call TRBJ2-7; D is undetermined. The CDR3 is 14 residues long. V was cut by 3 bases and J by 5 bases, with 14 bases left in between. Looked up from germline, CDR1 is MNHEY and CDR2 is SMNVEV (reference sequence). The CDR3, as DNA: TGTGCCAGCAGTTTTTCGGAGCTTTTTGACGAGCAGTACTTC. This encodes CASSFSELFDEQYF.

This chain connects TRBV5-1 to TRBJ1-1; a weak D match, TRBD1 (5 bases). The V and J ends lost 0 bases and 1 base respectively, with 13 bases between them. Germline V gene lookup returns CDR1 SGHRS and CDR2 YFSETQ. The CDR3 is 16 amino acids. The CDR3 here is CASSLVGGTGNTEAFF. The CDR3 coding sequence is TGCGCCAGCAGCTTGGTTGGGGGGACGGGGAACACTGAAGCTTTCTTT.

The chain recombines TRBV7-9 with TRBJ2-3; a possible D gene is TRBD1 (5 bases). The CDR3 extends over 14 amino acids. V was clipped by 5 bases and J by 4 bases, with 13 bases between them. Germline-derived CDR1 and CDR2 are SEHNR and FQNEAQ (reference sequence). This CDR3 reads CASSPGAPPDTQYF. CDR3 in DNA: TGTGCCAGCAGCCCTGGGGCCCCCCCAGATACGCAGTATTTT.

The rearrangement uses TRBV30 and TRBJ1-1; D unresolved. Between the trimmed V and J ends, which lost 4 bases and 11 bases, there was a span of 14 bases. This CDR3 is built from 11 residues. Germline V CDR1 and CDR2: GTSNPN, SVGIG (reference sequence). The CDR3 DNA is TGTGCCTGGAAACGAGGCCAGTGGGCTTTCTTT. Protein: CAWKRGQWAFF.

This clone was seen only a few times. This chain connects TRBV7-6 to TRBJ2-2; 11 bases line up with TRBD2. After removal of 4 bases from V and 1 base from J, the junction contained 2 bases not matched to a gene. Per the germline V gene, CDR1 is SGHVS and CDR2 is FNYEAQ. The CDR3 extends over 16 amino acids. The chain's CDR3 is CASSSGLAGNTGELFF. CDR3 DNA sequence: TGTGCCAGCAGCTCCGGACTAGCGGGGAACACCGGGGAGCTGTTTTTT.

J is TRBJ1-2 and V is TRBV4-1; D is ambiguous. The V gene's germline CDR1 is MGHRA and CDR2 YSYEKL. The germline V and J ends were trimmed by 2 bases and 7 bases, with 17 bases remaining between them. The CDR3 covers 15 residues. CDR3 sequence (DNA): TGCGCCAGCAGCCAAAATCCCCGGGGAACGGGTGGCTACACCTTC. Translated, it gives CASSQNPRGTGGYTF.

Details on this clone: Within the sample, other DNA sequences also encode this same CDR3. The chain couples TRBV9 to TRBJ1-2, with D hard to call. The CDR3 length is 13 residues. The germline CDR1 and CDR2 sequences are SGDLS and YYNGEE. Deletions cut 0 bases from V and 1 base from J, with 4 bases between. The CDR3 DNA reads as TGTGCCAGCAGCGTAGCGGGTAACTATGGCTACACCTTC. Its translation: CASSVAGNYGYTF.

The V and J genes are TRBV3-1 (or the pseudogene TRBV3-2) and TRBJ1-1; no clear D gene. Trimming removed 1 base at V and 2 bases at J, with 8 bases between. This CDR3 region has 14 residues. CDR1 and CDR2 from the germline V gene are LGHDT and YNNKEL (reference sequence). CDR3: CASSQVTANTEAFF. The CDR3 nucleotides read TGTGCCAGCAGCCAAGTCACAGCCAACACTGAAGCTTTCTTT.

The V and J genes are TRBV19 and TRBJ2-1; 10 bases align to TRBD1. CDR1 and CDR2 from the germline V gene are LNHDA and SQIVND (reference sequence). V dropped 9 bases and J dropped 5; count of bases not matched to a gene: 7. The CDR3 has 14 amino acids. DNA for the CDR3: TGTGCCAGCCGGGGACAGGGGTCTCACAATGAGCAGTTCTTC. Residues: CASRGQGSHNEQFF.

For the CDR3, the DNA is TGTGCCAGCAGTCTCAGGGGGAACAACAGGATCTCCTACAATGAGCAGTTCTTC. As protein: CASSLRGNNRISYNEQFF. The chain combines TRBV2 with TRBJ2-1; 7 bases line up with TRBD1. The CDR3 extends over 18 amino acids. V lost 5 bases, J lost 0 bases, and 13 bases stayed unmatched. Germline lookup yields CDR1 SNHLY and CDR2 FYNNEI.

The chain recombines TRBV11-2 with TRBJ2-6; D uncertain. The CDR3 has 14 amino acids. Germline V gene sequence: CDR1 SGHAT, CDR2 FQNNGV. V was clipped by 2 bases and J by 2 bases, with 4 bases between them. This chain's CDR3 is CASSLSAGANVLTF. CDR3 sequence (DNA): TGTGCCAGCAGCTTATCGGCTGGGGCCAACGTCCTGACTTTC. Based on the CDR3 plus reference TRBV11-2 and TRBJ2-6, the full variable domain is EAGVAQSPRYKIIEKRQSVAFWCNPISGHATLYWYQQILGQGPKLLIQFQNNGVVDDSQLPKDRFSAERLKGVDSTLKIQPAKLEDSAVYLCASSLSAGANVLTFGAGSRLTVL.

DNA of the CDR3: TGTGCCAGCAGTGTAGGGGAGAACACTGAAGCTTTCTTT. Protein: CASSVGENTEAFF. The chain links TRBV2 to TRBJ1-1; a weak D match, TRBD1 (5 bases). The germline V gene encodes CDR1 SNHLY and CDR2 FYNNEI. The CDR3 runs to 13 residues. Trimming pared 4 bases from V and 1 base from J, leaving 7 bases between.

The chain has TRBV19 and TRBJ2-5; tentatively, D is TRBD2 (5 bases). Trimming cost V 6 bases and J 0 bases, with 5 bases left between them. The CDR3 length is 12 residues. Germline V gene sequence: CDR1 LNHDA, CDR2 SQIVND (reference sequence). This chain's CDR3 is CASSGDQETQYF. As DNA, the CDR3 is TGTGCCAGTAGCGGGGACCAAGAGACCCAGTACTTC.

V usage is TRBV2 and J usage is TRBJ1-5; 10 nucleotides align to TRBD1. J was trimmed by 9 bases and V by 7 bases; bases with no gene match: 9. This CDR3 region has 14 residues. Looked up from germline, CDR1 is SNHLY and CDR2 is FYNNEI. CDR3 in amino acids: CASTGTGAPRPQHF. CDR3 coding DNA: TGTGCCAGCACGGGGACAGGGGCCCCGCGGCCCCAGCATTTT. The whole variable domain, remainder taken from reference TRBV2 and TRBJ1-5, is EPEVTQTPSHQVTQMGQEVILRCVPISNHLYFYWYRQILGQKVEFLVSFYNNEISEKSEIFDDQFSVERPDGSNFTLKIRSTKLEDSAMYFCASTGTGAPRPQHFGDGTRLSIL.